The sequence of this TCR beta chain was determined in a study of cytomegalovirus exposure and HLA in healthy donors. 60 Vbeta and 13 Jbeta primers were used in PCR. Profiled with immunoSEQ multiplex PCR; TCRdb holds only in-frame clones, not every one. The sample shows over 95,000 clones, around 80% of them seen only once. V trimming: 7 bases; J trimming: 1 base; junction bases outside the gene matches: 10. CDR1 is LGHNT, CDR2 FRNRAP, per germline. The CDR3 consists of 16 residues. The sample comprised PBMCs. V usage is TRBV12-5 and J usage is TRBJ1-5, with 7 bases lining up with TRBD1. The receptor comes from a female donor in good health and CMV-seronegative. The CDR3 region is CASAREGASSNQPQHF. The DNA of the CDR3 is TGTGCTAGTGCCCGGGAGGGGGCCTCGAGCAATCAGCCCCAGCATTTT. Using reference TRBV12-5 and TRBJ1-5 for the parts outside the CDR3, the full variable domain is DARVTQTPRHKVTEMGQEVTMRCQPILGHNTVFWYRQTMMQGLELLAYFRNRAPLDDSGMPKDRFSAEMPDATLATLKIQPSEPRDSAVYFCASAREGASSNQPQHFGDGTRLSIL.